What follows is one T cell receptor (beta chain) and its context. This clone was seen once. Its antigen target is currently unknown. No base quality values were provided; no much bigger clone lies one nucleotide off. This entry comes from a study of blood T cell repertoires in COVID-19 (TCRdb year 2020). Regarding the complete study: Samples covering the acute and convalescent phases of COVID-19 were provided by collaborators in the United States, Italy and Spain. The material from the prospective study consisted of cDNA or gDNA derived from T cells, B-cell-depleted T cells, or PBMCs. Sample metadata almost always included a de-identified subject ID, COVID-19 status, age in years and sex. The repertoires were released in a freely available public database meant as a resource for research on the immune response to SARS-CoV-2. HLA class I and class II types, where available, came from metadata supplied by the sample provider rather than from assay-based typing. Subjects who had been exposed to COVID-19, were actively infected with it, or had recovered from it provided the deeply sampled blood TCRbeta repertoires that made up the dataset. The samples were drawn from the first 160 participants of the ongoing ImmuneRACE study and from 1,254 subjects provided by 6 global collaborators. Paper-wide results and their limitations: Clinical and demographic metadata were provided uncurated, with the amount varying by source and participant.

Collaborating institutions collected whole blood in K2EDTA tubes following their own protocols. For TCRbeta analysis, collaborator samples were shipped as frozen whole blood, as isolated PBMCs, or as DNA extracted from either sample type. The immunoSEQ Assay, a bias-controlled multiplex PCR, was used to amplify TCRbeta CDR3 regions from genomic DNA. The authors processed their data as follows. Within the assay, amplification of reference gene primers was used to estimate how many nucleated cells each sample contained. Sequence reads were collapsed and filtered to measure the absolute abundance of every unique TCRbeta CDR3 rearrangement. For each sample, productive Simpson clonality was calculated as the square root of Simpson's diversity index across productive rearrangements. TCRdb took over this immuneACCESS table, retaining in-frame rearrangements with V and J assigned. Such tables are incomplete; in checked studies, under half of the missing clones stem from an unresolved V gene, and the remainder is unexplained. The D gene and trimming were derived from the DNA, and the V and J assignments and clone size from that table. In all, the sample holds approximately 70,000 clones, and around 90% of those were seen once. The leading ten clones occupy under 7% of the sample.

Trimming accounts for 3 bases at V and 6 bases at J, while the number of junction bases matched to no gene is 9. The CDR3 runs 16 residues from the cysteine to the phenylalanine. The sequence is cut down to CDR3 DNA, 48 bases in frame from base 1. The germline V gene supplies CDR1 SGHTA and CDR2 FQGTGA. The sample was peripheral blood. The chain is encoded by TRBV7-3 joined to TRBJ2-3, and TRBD1 aligns with 10 junction nucleotides. This sequence was found in a man between 50 and 59 years old with active COVID-19. The CDR3 sequence is CASSLTGGLIMDTQYF. The sequenced DNA is TGTGCCAGCAGCTTGACAGGGGGCTTAATTATGGATACGCAGTATTTT.